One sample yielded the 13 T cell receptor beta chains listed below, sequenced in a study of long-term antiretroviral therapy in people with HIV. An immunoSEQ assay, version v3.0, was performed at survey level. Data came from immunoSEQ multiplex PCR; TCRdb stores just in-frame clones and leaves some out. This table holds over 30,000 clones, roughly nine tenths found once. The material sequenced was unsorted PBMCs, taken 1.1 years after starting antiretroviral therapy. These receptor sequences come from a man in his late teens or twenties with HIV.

CDR3 nucleotides: TGTGCCAGCAGCTCAGTCGGGGACCCCCTCTACGAGCAGTACTTC. It encodes CASSSVGDPLYEQYF. The V gene is TRBV7-2, the J gene TRBJ2-7, with D perhaps assigned TRBD1 or TRBD2 (5 bases each). The CDR3 length is 15 residues. Germline assignment: CDR1 SGHTA and CDR2 FQGNSA. Trimming cost V 4 bases and J 3 bases, with 16 bases left between them.

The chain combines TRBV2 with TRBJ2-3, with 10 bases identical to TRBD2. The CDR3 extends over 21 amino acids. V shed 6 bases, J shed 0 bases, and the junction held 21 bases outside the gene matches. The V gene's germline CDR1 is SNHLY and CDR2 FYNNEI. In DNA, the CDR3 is TGTGCCAGCAGCGACTACGGTGGGGGTAGCGGGGGGTTTATTAGCACAGATACGCAGTATTTT. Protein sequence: CASSDYGGGSGGFISTDTQYF.

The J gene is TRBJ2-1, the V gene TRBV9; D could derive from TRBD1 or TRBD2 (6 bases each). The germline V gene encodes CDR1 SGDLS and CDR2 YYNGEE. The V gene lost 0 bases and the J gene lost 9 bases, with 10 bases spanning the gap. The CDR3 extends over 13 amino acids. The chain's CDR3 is CASSVVGGAEQFF. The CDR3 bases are TGTGCCAGCAGCGTAGTGGGGGGCGCTGAGCAGTTCTTC.

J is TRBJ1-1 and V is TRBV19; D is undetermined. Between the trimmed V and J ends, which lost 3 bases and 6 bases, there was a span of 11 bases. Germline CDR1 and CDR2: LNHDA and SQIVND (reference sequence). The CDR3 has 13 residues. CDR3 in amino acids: CASSIVVGAEAFF. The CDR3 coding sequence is TGTGCCAGTAGTATTGTGGTCGGAGCTGAAGCTTTCTTT.

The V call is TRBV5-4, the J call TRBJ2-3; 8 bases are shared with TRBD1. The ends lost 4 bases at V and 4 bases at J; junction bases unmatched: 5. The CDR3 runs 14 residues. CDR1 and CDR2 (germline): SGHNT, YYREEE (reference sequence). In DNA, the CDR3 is TGTGCCAGCAGCAGTGACAGGGGAGCAGATACGCAGTATTTT. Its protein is CASSSDRGADTQYF.

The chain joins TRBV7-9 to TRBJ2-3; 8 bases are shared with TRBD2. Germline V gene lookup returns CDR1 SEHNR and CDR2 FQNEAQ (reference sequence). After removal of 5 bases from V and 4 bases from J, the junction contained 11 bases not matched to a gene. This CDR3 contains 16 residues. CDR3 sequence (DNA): TGTGCCAGCAGCCAGCCCCCGGGGGGGAGGGCAGATACGCAGTATTTT. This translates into CASSQPPGGRADTQYF.

Written as DNA, the CDR3 is TGCGCCAGCAGCCAAAGACAGCACAACTATGGCTACACCTTC. Encoded protein: CASSQRQHNYGYTF. The rearrangement joins TRBV4-1 to TRBJ1-2; TRBD1 might be the D (5 bases). CDR1 and CDR2 from the germline V gene are MGHRA and YSYEKL. The CDR3 contains 14 residues. The V gene lost 2 bases and the J gene lost 2 bases, with 9 bases spanning the gap.

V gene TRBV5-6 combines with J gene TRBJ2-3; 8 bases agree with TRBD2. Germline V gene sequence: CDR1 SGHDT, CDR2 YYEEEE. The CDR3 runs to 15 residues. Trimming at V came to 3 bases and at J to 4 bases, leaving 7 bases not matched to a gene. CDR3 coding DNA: TGTGCCAGCAGCTCCCTTGGACTAGCTGCAGATACGCAGTATTTT. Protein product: CASSSLGLAADTQYF.

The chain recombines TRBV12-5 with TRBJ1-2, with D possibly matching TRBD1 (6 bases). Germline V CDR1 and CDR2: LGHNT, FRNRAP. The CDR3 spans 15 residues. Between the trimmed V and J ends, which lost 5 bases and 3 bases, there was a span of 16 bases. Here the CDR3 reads CASGPPPDRDYGYTF. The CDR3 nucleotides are TGTGCTAGTGGTCCCCCCCCGGACAGAGACTATGGCTACACCTTC.

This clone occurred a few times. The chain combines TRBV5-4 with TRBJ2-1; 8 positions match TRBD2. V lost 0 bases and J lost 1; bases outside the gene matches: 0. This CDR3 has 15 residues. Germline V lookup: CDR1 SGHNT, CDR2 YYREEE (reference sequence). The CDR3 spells CASSLGLASYNEQFF. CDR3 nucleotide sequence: TGTGCCAGCAGCTTGGGACTAGCGTCCTACAATGAGCAGTTCTTC.

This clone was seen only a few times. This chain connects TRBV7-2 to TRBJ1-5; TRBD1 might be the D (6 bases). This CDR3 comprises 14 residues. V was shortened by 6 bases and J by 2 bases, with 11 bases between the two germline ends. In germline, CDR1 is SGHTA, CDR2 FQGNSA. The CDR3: CASSYRAGNQPQHF. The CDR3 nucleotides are TGTGCCAGCAGTTACAGGGCAGGCAATCAGCCCCAGCATTTT.

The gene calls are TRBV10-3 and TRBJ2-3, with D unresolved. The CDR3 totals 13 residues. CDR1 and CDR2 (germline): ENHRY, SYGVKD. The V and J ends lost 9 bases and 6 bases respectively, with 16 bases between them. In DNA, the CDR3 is TGTGCCATAAAGCCGTCGACTGGGGATACGCAGTATTTT. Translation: CAIKPSTGDTQYF.

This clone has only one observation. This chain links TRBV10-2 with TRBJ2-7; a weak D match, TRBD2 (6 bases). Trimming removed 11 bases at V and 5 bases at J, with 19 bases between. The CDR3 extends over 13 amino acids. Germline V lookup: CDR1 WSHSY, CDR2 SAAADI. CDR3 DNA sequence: TGCGCCCTCTCGCGGGGTCGGGAAAACGAGCAGTACTTC. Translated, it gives CALSRGRENEQYF.